The present TCR beta chain was sequenced within a study of technical replicates of blood from several donors. The germline V gene has CDR1 SGHNT and CDR2 YENEEA. The V and J ends lost 3 bases and 0 bases respectively, with 12 bases between them. This CDR3 is built from 15 residues. Sequencing used immunoSEQ multiplex PCR; TCRdb keeps in-frame clones, though not all of them. The sample has approximately 88,000 clones; around 94% are singletons. This chain links TRBV11-3 with TRBJ2-7; D unresolved. The receptor was derived from a human donor in good health. Material: T cells isolated from PBMCs. The chain's CDR3 is CASSFYRSSSYEQYF. The CDR3 nucleotides read TGTGCCAGCAGCTTTTACAGATCAAGCTCCTACGAGCAGTACTTC.